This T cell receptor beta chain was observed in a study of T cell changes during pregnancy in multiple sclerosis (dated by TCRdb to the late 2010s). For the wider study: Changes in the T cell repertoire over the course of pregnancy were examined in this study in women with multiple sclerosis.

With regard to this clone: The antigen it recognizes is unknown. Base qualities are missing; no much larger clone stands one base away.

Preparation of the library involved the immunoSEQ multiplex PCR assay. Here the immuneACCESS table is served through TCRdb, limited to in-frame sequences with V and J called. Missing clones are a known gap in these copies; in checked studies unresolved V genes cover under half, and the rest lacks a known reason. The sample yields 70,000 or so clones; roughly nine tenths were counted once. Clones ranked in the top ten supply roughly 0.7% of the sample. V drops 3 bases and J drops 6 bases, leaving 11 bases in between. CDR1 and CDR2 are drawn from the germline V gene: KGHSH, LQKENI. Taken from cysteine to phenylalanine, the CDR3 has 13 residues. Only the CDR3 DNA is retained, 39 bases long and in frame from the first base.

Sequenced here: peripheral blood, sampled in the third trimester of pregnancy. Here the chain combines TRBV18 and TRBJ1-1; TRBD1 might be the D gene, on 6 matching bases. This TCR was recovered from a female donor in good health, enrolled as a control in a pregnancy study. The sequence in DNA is TGTGCCAGCTCACCTCAATGGACAGCTGAAGCTTTCTTT. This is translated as CASSPQWTAEAFF. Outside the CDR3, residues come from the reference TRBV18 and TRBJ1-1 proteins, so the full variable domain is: NAGVMQNPRHLVRRRGQEARLRCSPMKGHSHVYWYRQLPEEGLKFMVYLQKENIIDESGMPKERFSAEFPKEGPSILRIQQVVRGDSAAYFCASSPQWTAEAFFGQGTRLTVV.